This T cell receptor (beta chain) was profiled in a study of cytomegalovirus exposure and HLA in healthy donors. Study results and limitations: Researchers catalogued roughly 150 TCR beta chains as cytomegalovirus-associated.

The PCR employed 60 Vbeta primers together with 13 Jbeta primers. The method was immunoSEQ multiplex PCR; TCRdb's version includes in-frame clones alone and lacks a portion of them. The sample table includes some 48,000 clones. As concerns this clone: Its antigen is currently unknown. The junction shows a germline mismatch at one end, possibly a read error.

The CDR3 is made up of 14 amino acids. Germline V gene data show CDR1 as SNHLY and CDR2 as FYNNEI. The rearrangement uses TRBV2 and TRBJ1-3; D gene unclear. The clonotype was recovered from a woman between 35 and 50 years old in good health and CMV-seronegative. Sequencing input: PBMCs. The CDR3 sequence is CASSGTGSGNNIYF. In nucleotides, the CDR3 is TGTGCCAGCAGTGGAACGGGGAGTGGAAACAACATATATTTT.